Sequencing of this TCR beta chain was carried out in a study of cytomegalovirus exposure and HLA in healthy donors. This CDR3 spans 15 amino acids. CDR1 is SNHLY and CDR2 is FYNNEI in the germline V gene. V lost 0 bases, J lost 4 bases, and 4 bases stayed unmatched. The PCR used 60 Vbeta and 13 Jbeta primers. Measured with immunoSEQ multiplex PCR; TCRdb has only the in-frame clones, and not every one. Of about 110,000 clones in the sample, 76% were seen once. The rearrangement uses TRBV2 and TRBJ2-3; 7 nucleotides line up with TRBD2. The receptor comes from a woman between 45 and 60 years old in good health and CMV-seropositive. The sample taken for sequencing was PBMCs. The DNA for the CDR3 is TGTGCCAGCAGTGAAGCCTGGGGGAGGGCAGATACGCAGTATTTT. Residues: CASSEAWGRADTQYF.